The text below deals with one T cell receptor (beta chain). What it binds is not known. This record belongs to a study of T cells expressing NK-cell markers. Study outcomes and limitations: In several donors, dominant CD3+CD56+NKG2C+ clones formed roughly 1.0-7.5% of CD8+ cells. A few of the donors also had these clonotypes leading their CD3+CD56-NKG2C+ fraction.

This CDR3 is built from 15 residues. Germline CDR1 SGHRS, CDR2 YFSETQ. Scientists made TCR beta cDNA using 5'RACE template switching with UMIs. TCRdb reprocessed the 5' RACE reads, keeping one entry per CDR3 protein, no DNA. Its table lists hundreds of thousands of distinct CDR3 sequences. The chain combines TRBV5-1 with TRBJ2-1; TCRdb's assignment of TRBD2 cannot be checked, as there is no DNA. The sample comprised blood T cells: a sorted CD56 or NKG2C T cell subset, CD4+ or CD8+ T cells, or bulk PBMC T cells (not recorded which). The TCR was taken from a woman aged 18 to 69 in good health. This CDR3 reads CATYARTSGYNEQFF.